Listed here are 5 T cell receptor beta chains from one sample, sequenced in a study of blood T cell repertoires in COVID-19. Assay used: immunoSEQ multiplex PCR; TCRdb lists only in-frame clones, some missing. The sample shows about 200,000 clones, roughly 90% of them seen only once. Specimen: peripheral blood. The receptors here all came from a man aged 40-55 years with acute or convalescent COVID-19.

This chain uses TRBV5-1 with TRBJ1-1; D might be TRBD1 (6 bases). Trimming cost V 3 bases and J 2 bases, with 14 bases left between them. The CDR3 spans 15 residues. Per germline, CDR1 SGHRS and CDR2 YFSETQ. CDR3 bases: TGCGCCAGCAGCTGGGGGCCGACAGAAAACACTGAAGCTTTCTTT. This codes for CASSWGPTENTEAFF.

A few counts support this clone. This chain joins TRBV5-1 and TRBJ2-2; TRBD1 agrees at 7 bases. The ends lost 6 bases at V and 9 bases at J; junction bases unmatched: 14. This CDR3 has 15 amino acids. Germline V gene lookup returns CDR1 SGHRS and CDR2 YFSETQ. Written as DNA, the CDR3 is TGCGCCAGCACGGCCGATACAGGGGTTTTTAGGGAGCTGTTTTTT. This codes for CASTADTGVFRELFF.

This chain joins TRBV4-2 and TRBJ2-1, with TRBD1 identical over 8 bases. The CDR3 totals 13 residues. V shed 7 bases and J 10 bases; nucleotides not matched to a gene: 9. Germline lookup yields CDR1 LGHNA and CDR2 YNFKEQ. CDR3 in amino acids: CASKPDRVPEQFF. The CDR3 DNA sequence: TGTGCCAGCAAACCGGACAGGGTACCGGAGCAGTTCTTC.

The CDR3 bases are TGTGCCAGCAGACTACATAGCAATCAGCCCCAGCATTTT. Translation: CASRLHSNQPQHF. The chain couples TRBV27 to TRBJ1-5; D is undetermined. This CDR3 region has 13 residues. Germline CDR1 reads MNHEY; CDR2 reads SMNVEV (reference sequence). V dropped 6 bases and J dropped 0 bases, with 6 bases sitting between them.

The chain couples TRBV11-2 to TRBJ1-2; 9 bases agree with TRBD1. CDR1 SGHAT and CDR2 FQNNGV come from the germline V gene. V lost 9 bases and J lost 8; bases outside the gene matches: 7. The length of the CDR3 is 12 residues. In DNA form, the CDR3 reads TGTGCCAGTTCACAGGGGGCGGAAGGCTACACCTTC. Translation gives CASSQGAEGYTF.